The clone carrying this T cell receptor beta chain was recorded at least ten times. TCRdb itself ran the 5' RACE reads through MiXCR, one entry per CDR3 protein. Of roughly 120,000 distinct CDR3 sequences in the sample, roughly 3.2% are singletons; the top ten hold over 1%. The sample originates from a study of neurological immune-mediated disorders. This CDR3 has 16 residues. Trimming shortened V by 0 bases and J by 2 bases, and 14 bases separated the two germline ends. Per germline, CDR1 SGHRS and CDR2 YFSETQ. Input material: PBMCs. This sequence originates from a woman aged 25 to 45 with multiple sclerosis. This chain connects TRBV5-1 to TRBJ1-2; no clear D. The CDR3 here is CASSLGSLDGNYGYTF. As DNA, the CDR3 is TGCGCCAGCAGCTTGGGTTCTTTAGACGGAAACTATGGCTACACCTTC. Drawing the rest from reference TRBV5-1 and TRBJ1-2, the complete variable domain is KAGVTQTPRYLIKTRGQQVTLSCSPISGHRSVSWYQQTPGQGLQFLFEYFSETQRNKGNFPGRFSGRQFSNSRSEMNVSTLELGDSALYLCASSLGSLDGNYGYTFGSGTRLTVV.